This T cell receptor (beta chain) originates from a study of vaccination and CD4 T cells after COVID-19. On the study more broadly: The authors exposed cells to overlapping spike peptides derived from SARS-CoV-2, HCoV-NL63, HCoV-OC43 and HCoV-229E. Either a CEFX pool, an HIV-1 Nef pool, or no peptide was added to control cultures.

With termini counted, the CDR3 has 19 amino acids. The treatment denotes: roughly nine-day PBMC culture with coronavirus spike peptide pools or control peptides (ViraFEST assay). Peptide-pool expansion of antigen-specific T cells preceded TCR sequencing in ViraFEST. Every positive PCR date fell between March and December 2020, earlier than the US Alpha, Beta and Delta variants. A note on this clonotype: The target antigen is unknown. The limits of the CDR3 on the DNA are not certain, so only TCRdb's listed CDR3 is given.

At the Johns Hopkins FTIC core, DNA taken from cultured CD4+ T cells was sequenced by way of the Oncomine TCR Beta short-read assay. One entry per CDR3 protein results from TCRdb running MiXCR on the PCR reads. This sample has around 20,000 distinct CDR3 sequences, with 50% found just once. The chain recombines TRBV21-1 with TRBJ2-7; the D call TRBD1 from the table was never checked on the DNA. TRBV21-1 constitutes a pseudogene. This TCR was sampled from a human donor who had recovered from COVID-19. Specimen: CD4+ T cells from blood, cultured in vitro. CDR3 sequence reads: CASSSSPPPWGQGSYEQYF.